This T cell receptor (beta chain) is from a study of blood T cell repertoires in COVID-19. Study as a whole: The cDNA or gDNA used as material had been derived from T cells, B-cell-depleted T cells, or PBMCs.

Recruited during active infection, patients (from Seattle) were subsequently followed longitudinally. CDR1 is MNHEY and CDR2 is SVGAGI in the germline V gene. V was pared by 2 bases and J by 2 bases, with 7 bases between. This CDR3 comprises 15 residues. This clone was detected only once. The identical CDR3 is also encoded by other nucleotide sequences in the sample. As processed by the authors: Using reference gene primer amplification, nucleated cell counts were estimated. Profiled with immunoSEQ multiplex PCR; TCRdb holds only in-frame clones, not every one. The V and J calls and clone size were taken over from that table, and D and trimming were inferred from the DNA. In the table there are almost 400,000 clones, around 87% of which are singletons.

This chain joins TRBV6-5 and TRBJ2-6, with a weak D call TRBD2 (6 bases). The clonotype comes from a woman aged 55 to 70 with COVID-19, enrolled during active disease. The sample was peripheral blood. The CDR3 DNA reads as TGTGCCAGCAGTTACGGCGGGGCTGGGGCCAACGTCCTGACTTTC. This sequence encodes CASSYGGAGANVLTF.